This paragraph covers one TCR beta chain sequence. The data derive from a study of monozygotic twins with cystic fibrosis. Turning to the study itself: With approximately 14 PCR cycles, barcoded libraries came from approximately 2.8 micrograms of fragmented DNA.

The data were produced by immunoSEQ multiplex PCR, yet TCRdb's version contains in-frame clones alone and is incomplete. The table lists about 20,000 clones, just under 90% of them singletons, with over 1% in the top ten. Germline lookup yields CDR1 MGHDK and CDR2 SYGVNS. Unmatched junction bases numbered 7, after V lost 3 bases and J lost 2 bases. The CDR3 totals 15 residues. The source material was blood. This sequence joins TRBV25-1 and TRBJ2-7, with 7 bases aligning to TRBD1. The source of this sequence is a woman aged 25 to 39 with cystic fibrosis. The CDR3 DNA reads TGTGCCAGCAGTGACAGGGACAGCATAACCTACGAGCAGTACTTC. Protein product: CASSDRDSITYEQYF.